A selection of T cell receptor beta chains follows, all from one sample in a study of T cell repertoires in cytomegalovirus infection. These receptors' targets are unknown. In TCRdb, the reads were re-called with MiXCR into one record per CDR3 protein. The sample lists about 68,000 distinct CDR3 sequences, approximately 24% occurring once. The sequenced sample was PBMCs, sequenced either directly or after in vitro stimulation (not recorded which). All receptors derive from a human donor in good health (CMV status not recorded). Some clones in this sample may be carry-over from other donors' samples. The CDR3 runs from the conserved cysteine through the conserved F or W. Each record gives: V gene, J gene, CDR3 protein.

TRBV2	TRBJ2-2	CASRREHTGELFF
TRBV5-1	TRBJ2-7	CASSLGSTYEQYF
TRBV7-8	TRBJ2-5	CASSARGQTQYF
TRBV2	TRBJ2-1	CASGLAPEGNEQFF
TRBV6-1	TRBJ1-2	CASGEGTFSTGYTF
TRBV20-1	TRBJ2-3	CSASDGGRVTDTQYF
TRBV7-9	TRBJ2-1	CASSLPAGPYNEQFF
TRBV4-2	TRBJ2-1	CASSQVSKPNEQFF
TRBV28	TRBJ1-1	CASRPETGTFF
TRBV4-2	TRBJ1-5	CASSQRTGNQPQHF
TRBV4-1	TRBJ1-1	CASSQGIGRGTEAFF
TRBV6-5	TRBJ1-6	CASRGRQGDNSPLHF
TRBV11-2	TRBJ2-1	CASSLEFSGRTNEQFF
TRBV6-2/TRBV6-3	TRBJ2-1	CASSGPTSGYAYNEQFF
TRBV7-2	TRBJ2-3	CASSFDASGGTDTQYF
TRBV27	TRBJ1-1	CASSQIGQGARKAFF
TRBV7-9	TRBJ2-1	CASSPGTSENNEQFF
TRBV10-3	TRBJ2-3	CAIRVSGATSTDTQYF
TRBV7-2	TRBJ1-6	CASSSQGGDNSPLHF
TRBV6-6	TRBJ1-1	CASSPDPNTEAFF
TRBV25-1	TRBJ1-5	CASSETGGGQPQHF
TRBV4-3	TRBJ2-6	CASSQEGGTGANVLTF
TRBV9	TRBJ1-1	CASSVGLRNTEAFF